This TCR beta chain was recorded in a study of cytomegalovirus exposure and HLA in healthy donors. Looking at the study overall: Among fewer than 500 genotyped donors, approximately 80% fell in the Caucasian-associated ancestry cluster. Findings and caveats of the study: Several V segments, TRBV6-2 and TRBV6-3 among them, could not be told apart and were dropped. Reportedly, diagnosis of cytomegalovirus status by the classifier showed high specificity and sensitivity.

A word on this clone: Its antigen is still unknown.

PCR was performed using 60 Vbeta and 13 Jbeta primers. Method: immunoSEQ multiplex PCR; TCRdb's copy keeps in-frame clones and lacks some. This sample has fewer than 85,000 clones, with approximately 75% found just once. Germline V lookup: CDR1 SGHDT, CDR2 YYEEEE. Trimming removed 4 bases from V and 2 bases from J; junction bases left unmatched: 4. This CDR3 is 16 amino acids long. The clonotype was recovered from a middle-aged woman in good health and CMV-seropositive. Sequencing was done on a sample of PBMCs. This chain links TRBV5-6 with TRBJ1-4; 11 positions match TRBD1. CDR3 amino acids: CASSGQGAGTNEKLFF. The CDR3 DNA is TGTGCCAGCAGCGGACAGGGGGCAGGGACTAATGAAAAACTGTTTTTT.